A single sample is the source of the 9 T cell receptor beta chains below, sequenced in a study of blood T cell repertoires in COVID-19. Clones were sequenced by immunoSEQ multiplex PCR, and TCRdb holds only the in-frame ones, with some missing. The repertoire includes 210,000 or so clones, roughly 80% of them detected once, and over 15% sits in the top ten. Sequenced material: peripheral blood. These receptors were collected from a woman aged 80 or over with active or convalescent COVID-19.

This rearrangement joins TRBV29-1 to TRBJ2-3, with 8 nucleotides matching TRBD2. Germline CDR1 reads SQVTM; CDR2 reads ANQGSEA. The V segment lost 5 bases and the J segment 3 bases; nucleotides outside the gene matches: 7. The CDR3 covers 14 residues. CDR3 bases: TGCAGCGTTAGCGGGGGCTATGGGACAGATACGCAGTATTTT. It translates to CSVSGGYGTDTQYF.

The CDR3 DNA reads as TGTGCCAGCAGCTTGGAGGCTAGCGGGACCCTCTTCACAGATACGCAGTATTTT. Translation gives CASSLEASGTLFTDTQYF. V gene TRBV5-4 combines with J gene TRBJ2-3, with 9 nucleotides matching TRBD2. The CDR3 covers 18 residues. J gave up 2 bases and V 0 bases, and 10 bases lay outside the gene matches. Germline CDR1 SGHNT, CDR2 YYREEE (reference sequence).

In regard to this clone: Different DNA sequences within this sample yield the same CDR3. The chain couples TRBV7-2 to TRBJ2-7; 7 nucleotides align to TRBD1. The V gene's germline CDR1 is SGHTA and CDR2 FQGNSA. CDR3 length: 14 amino acids. V shed 5 bases and J 2 bases; nucleotides not matched to a gene: 6. The DNA of the CDR3 is TGTGCCAGCAGCCCCCGACAGGGTCCCTACGAGCAGTACTTC. Protein sequence: CASSPRQGPYEQYF.

This chain uses TRBV7-9 with TRBJ2-5; D is possibly TRBD2 (5 bases). CDR3 length equals 17 residues. Trimming removed 5 bases from V and 5 bases from J, with 24 bases in between. Germline CDR1 SEHNR, CDR2 FQNEAQ (reference sequence). The CDR3 loop is CASSPWWEAEVGETQYF. CDR3 sequence (DNA): TGTGCCAGCAGCCCATGGTGGGAAGCGGAGGTTGGGGAGACCCAGTACTTC. Filled out from reference TRBV7-9 and TRBJ2-5, the complete variable domain reads DTGVSQNPRHKITKRGQNVTFRCDPISEHNRLYWYRQTLGQGPEFLTYFQNEAQLEKSRLLSDRFSAERPKGSFSTLEIQRTEQGDSAMYLCASSPWWEAEVGETQYFGPGTRLLVL.

The V gene is TRBV28, the J gene TRBJ2-7; D remains ambiguous. This CDR3 spans 11 amino acids. V lost 4 bases, J lost 4 bases, and 5 bases lay in between. Germline V gene lookup returns CDR1 MDHEN and CDR2 SYDVKM. Written as DNA, the CDR3 is TGTGCCAGCAGTTGGAGTTACGAGCAGTACTTC. Protein sequence: CASSWSYEQYF.

The V gene is TRBV7-8, the J gene TRBJ2-7, with 7 bases matching TRBD1. The CDR3 runs to 14 residues. V dropped 2 bases and J dropped 12; count of bases not matched to a gene: 13. The V gene's germline CDR1 is SGHVS and CDR2 FQNEAQ. CDR3 in DNA: TGTGCCAGCAGCTTAACCATGGGGACAGCCTTGACGTACTTC. Its translation is CASSLTMGTALTYF.

This rearrangement joins TRBV4-1 to TRBJ2-1; 15 bases line up with TRBD2. Germline CDR1 and CDR2: MGHRA and YSYEKL. The CDR3 runs to 18 residues. With 4 bases clipped from V and 3 bases from J, the junction kept 7 bases outside the gene matches. This CDR3 reads CASSLGTSGGLVYNEQFF. The CDR3 DNA reads TGCGCCAGCAGCCTCGGGACTAGCGGGGGGTTAGTCTACAATGAGCAGTTCTTC.

The chain links TRBV24-1 to TRBJ2-1; D remains unclear. Per germline, CDR1 KGHDR and CDR2 SFDVKD. Trimming shortened V by 3 bases and J by 2 bases, and 10 bases separated the two germline ends. This CDR3 is built from 15 residues. CDR3 DNA sequence: TGTGCCACCAGTGATCCCAGGATCCCCTACAATGAGCAGTTCTTC. Translation gives CATSDPRIPYNEQFF.

In its sample, this clone was seen once. The genes are TRBV10-3 and TRBJ1-1; D gene uncertain. Germline V gene lookup returns CDR1 ENHRY and CDR2 SYGVKD. This CDR3 region has 14 residues. The V and J ends lost 2 bases and 0 bases respectively, with 7 bases between them. In DNA, the CDR3 is TGTGCCATCAGTGAGAGAGGGATGAACACTGAAGCTTTCTTT. It is translated as CAISERGMNTEAFF.